Listed below are T cell receptor beta chains from one sample, sequenced in a study of T cells in Graves' hyperthyroidism and ophthalmopathy. TCRdb re-derived calls from the multiplex PCR reads in MiXCR, one entry per CDR3 protein. The table records around 340,000 distinct CDR3 sequences, around 13% of them present only once. Sequences were obtained from blood. Source of these receptors: a woman in her twenties or thirties with Graves' hyperthyroidism. Both conserved end residues are part of each CDR3. D genes are given only for firm matches. Clone size is not always given. Where it is, it says once, few, many or a class for expanded clones.

D	V	size	J	CDR3	DNA
NA	TRBV4-1	NA	TRBJ1-2	CASSQRVVYGYTF	TGCGCCAGCAGCCAAAGGGTCGTCTATGGCTACACCTTC
TRBD1	TRBV15	few	TRBJ2-3	CATSGSTGGLSTDTQYF	TGTGCCACCAGCGGATCAACAGGGGGCCTAAGCACAGATACGCAGTATTTT
NA	TRBV20-1	many	TRBJ1-1	CSARGPGNTEAFF	TGCAGTGCTAGAGGCCCGGGGAACACTGAAGCTTTCTTT
NA	TRBV20-1	NA	TRBJ2-4	CSANPSRFRGNIQYF	TGCAGTGCTAACCCTTCACGGTTTCGGGGGAACATTCAGTACTTC
TRBD1	TRBV18	few	TRBJ1-6	CASSRRDSNSPLHF	TGTGCCAGCTCGCGCCGGGACAGTAATTCACCCCTCCACTTT
NA	TRBV20-1	few	TRBJ1-5	CSASNGEGNQPQHF	TGCAGTGCTAGTAATGGTGAGGGCAATCAGCCCCAGCATTTT
NA	TRBV9	few	TRBJ2-1	CVSSVSASLYNEQFF	TGTGTCAGCAGCGTAAGCGCGTCCCTTTACAATGAGCAGTTCTTC
NA	TRBV13	few	TRBJ2-1	CASSLAAKSYNEQFF	TGTGCCAGCAGCTTAGCAGCGAAATCCTACAATGAGCAGTTCTTC
NA	TRBV4-3	NA	TRBJ2-3	CASSPSVKPHGTQYF	TGCGCCAGCAGCCCAAGTGTAAAGCCTCACGGTACGCAGTATTTT
TRBD1	TRBV7-9	once	TRBJ2-7	CASSLDRGSKQYF	TGTGCCAGCAGCCTGGACAGGGGTAGCAAGCAGTACTTC